This T cell receptor (beta chain) was identified in a study of blood T cell repertoires in COVID-19. Study background: Italy, Spain and the United States were the sources of the convalescent and acute COVID-19 samples.

The CDR3 runs 14 residues. Germline V lookup: CDR1 MDHEN, CDR2 SYDVKM. Note on this clone: The junction does not match germline at one end; this may be a read error.

Donors were grouped by their self-reported clinical history. Recovered status in Cohort 3 required two negative PCRs, clearance, or symptom resolution. Data came from immunoSEQ multiplex PCR; TCRdb stores just in-frame clones and leaves some out. The sample lists a few hundred thousand clones, 70% to 90% occurring once. The sequence came from a man in his forties who had recovered from COVID-19. This rearrangement joins TRBV28 to TRBJ2-7, with 7 bases aligning to TRBD1. Sample: PBMCs or T cells enriched from blood (not recorded which). As DNA, the CDR3 is TGTGCCAGCAGTCCCGGGACAGATTATGACGGGATCGTGTTC. Encoded protein: CASSPGTDYDGIVF.